This is a list of T cell receptor beta chains from one sample in a study of OX40 agonist ivuxolimab in advanced cancers. Libraries were prepared by immunoSEQ multiplex PCR; TCRdb keeps only in-frame clonotypes and omits some of them. The sample includes about 46,000 clones, around 82% of them seen just once. Sequencing was performed on CD4+ or CD8+ T cells sorted from blood, taken in a trial of the OX40 agonist ivuxolimab. Receptors were obtained from an adult with an advanced solid tumor such as melanoma, head and neck, liver or kidney cancer. Each CDR3 is given with its conserved first and last residue. The D gene is left open where the match is weak. Clone size appears in some rows only: once, few, many, or a class for an expanded clone.

J	V	D	size	CDR3	DNA
TRBJ2-7	TRBV5-1	NA	NA	CASSKDGSYEQYF	TGCGCCAGCAGTAAGGACGGCTCCTACGAGCAGTACTTC
TRBJ1-3	TRBV9	NA	NA	CASSSRSAGRGNTIYF	TGTGCCAGCAGCTCCCGATCGGCAGGGAGGGGAAACACCATATATTTT
TRBJ1-2	TRBV6-1	TRBD1	NA	CASSSRQGATNGYTF	TGTGCCAGCAGTTCCCGACAGGGTGCAACCAATGGCTACACCTTC
TRBJ2-1	TRBV7-2	TRBD1	few	CASSPGQGRYNEQFF	TGTGCCAGCAGCCCAGGACAGGGTCGGTACAATGAGCAGTTCTTC
TRBJ1-2	TRBV5-4	NA	NA	CASSLAPNYGYTF	TGTGCCAGCAGCTTGGCCCCGAACTATGGCTACACCTTC
TRBJ2-7	TRBV7-6	NA	NA	CASSLGVQGGIYEQYF	TGTGCCAGCAGCTTAGGTGTCCAGGGGGGGATTTACGAGCAGTACTTC
TRBJ2-5	TRBV10-2	NA	NA	CASSGGEAQYF	TGCGCCAGCAGTGGGGGGGAGGCCCAGTACTTC
TRBJ1-1	TRBV10-3	NA	NA	CAIMGNTEAFF	TGTGCCATCATGGGGAACACTGAAGCTTTCTTT
TRBJ1-5	TRBV27	NA	NA	CASSLNGLGNQPQHF	TGTGCCAGCAGTTTAAACGGGTTGGGCAATCAGCCCCAGCATTTT
TRBJ1-4	TRBV5-6	TRBD1	few	CASSAPGQGYEKLFF	TGTGCCAGCAGCGCACCGGGACAGGGATACGAAAAACTGTTTTTT
TRBJ1-5	TRBV6-1	NA	NA	CASSAGPSNQPQHF	TGTGCCAGCAGTGCCGGACCTAGCAATCAGCCCCAGCATTTT
TRBJ1-5	TRBV7-9	NA	NA	CASSLDGMSNQPQHF	TGTGCCAGCAGCTTAGACGGGATGAGCAATCAGCCCCAGCATTTT
TRBJ2-1	TRBV27	TRBD2	NA	CASSLGGALSVEQFF	TGTGCCAGCAGTTTGGGAGGGGCGCTATCAGTTGAGCAGTTCTTC
TRBJ1-4	TRBV9	NA	NA	CASSGGRDEKLFF	TGTGCCAGCAGTGGGGGGCGGGATGAAAAACTGTTTTTT
TRBJ2-1	TRBV7-2	NA	NA	CASSLRHPWGSYNEQFF	TGTGCCAGCAGCTTACGTCACCCATGGGGCTCCTACAATGAGCAGTTCTTC
TRBJ2-7	TRBV11-2	TRBD1	NA	CASSSYRGRNYEQYF	TGTGCCAGCAGCTCCTACAGGGGTCGGAACTACGAGCAGTACTTC
TRBJ1-3	TRBV9	NA	NA	CASSATDLSGNTIYF	TGTGCCAGCAGCGCGACAGATCTCTCTGGAAACACCATATATTTT
TRBJ2-1	TRBV6-1	TRBD1	NA	CASSEPAGTGLNEQFF	TGTGCCAGCAGTGAACCCGCAGGGACAGGACTCAATGAGCAGTTCTTC
TRBJ1-1	TRBV11-3	NA	NA	CASSLVPGANLAFF	TGTGCCAGCAGCTTAGTACCCGGTGCCAATCTCGCTTTCTTT
TRBJ2-7	TRBV5-6	NA	NA	CASSAPPGEQYF	TGTGCCAGCAGCGCCCCGCCAGGCGAGCAGTACTTC
TRBJ1-1	TRBV2	TRBD1	once	CASTSFVTGGTEAFF	TGTGCCAGCACTTCCTTCGTAACAGGGGGCACTGAAGCTTTCTTT
TRBJ2-5	TRBV29-1	NA	NA	CSVAQVPQETQYF	TGCAGCGTTGCCCAGGTCCCACAAGAGACCCAGTACTTC
TRBJ2-2	TRBV5-1	TRBD2	once	CASSWETSGGPNTGELFF	TGCGCCAGCAGCTGGGAAACTAGCGGGGGACCGAACACCGGGGAGCTGTTTTTT
TRBJ1-2	TRBV10-3	TRBD1	once	CAISDHRGGDGYTF	TGTGCCATCAGTGATCACAGGGGAGGGGATGGCTACACCTTC
TRBJ2-3	TRBV6-5	NA	NA	CASSYSKLGADTQYF	TGTGCCAGCAGTTACTCGAAATTGGGCGCAGATACGCAGTATTTT
TRBJ2-5	TRBV7-6	TRBD1	NA	CASSFGQGTGETQYF	TGTGCCAGCAGCTTTGGACAGGGGACGGGAGAGACCCAGTACTTC
TRBJ1-6	TRBV19	NA	NA	CASSITQGNNSPLHF	TGTGCCAGTAGTATAACTCAGGGAAATAATTCACCCCTCCACTTT
TRBJ1-2	TRBV7-2	TRBD1	NA	CASSLTTGGAGYTF	TGTGCCAGCAGCTTAACGACAGGGGGCGCCGGCTACACCTTC
TRBJ1-5	TRBV2	TRBD1	NA	CASSFFPGQGRGQPQHF	TGTGCCAGCAGTTTTTTCCCGGGACAGGGGCGGGGGCAGCCCCAGCATTTT
TRBJ2-7	TRBV30	NA	NA	CAGGGPFGLYEQYF	TGTGCCGGGGGGGGGCCCTTTGGGCTCTACGAGCAGTACTTC
TRBJ2-7	TRBV10-3	NA	NA	CATTGTGSHPSEQYF	TGTGCCACAACTGGTACCGGGAGCCATCCCTCCGAGCAGTACTTC
TRBJ1-5	TRBV4-3	TRBD1	NA	CASSQDWGTGAFQPQHF	TGCGCCAGCAGCCAAGATTGGGGGACAGGGGCGTTTCAGCCCCAGCATTTT
TRBJ1-2	TRBV10-3	TRBD1	once	CAIRGDSRNGYTF	TGTGCCATCAGGGGGGACAGTCGGAATGGCTACACCTTC
TRBJ2-7	TRBV20-1	NA	NA	CSARDATRQYF	TGCAGTGCTAGAGATGCGACCCGGCAGTACTTC
TRBJ2-3	TRBV5-1	NA	NA	CASKSSADTQYF	TGCGCCAGCAAGTCGAGCGCAGATACGCAGTATTTT
TRBJ2-1	TRBV6-1	NA	NA	CASSAYESLGNNEQFF	TGTGCCAGCAGTGCTTACGAGTCATTGGGGAACAATGAGCAGTTCTTC
TRBJ1-1	TRBV9	NA	NA	CASSVAPENTEAFF	TGTGCCAGCAGCGTAGCTCCGGAGAACACTGAAGCTTTCTTT
TRBJ2-2	TRBV6-5	TRBD1	NA	CASSRTGNTGELFF	TGTGCCAGCAGTAGGACAGGGAATACCGGGGAGCTGTTTTTT
TRBJ2-7	TRBV5-6	NA	NA	CASSHPGRGYYEQYF	TGTGCCAGCAGCCACCCAGGCAGGGGCTACTACGAGCAGTACTTC
TRBJ2-1	TRBV6-1	TRBD2	NA	CASSSGTSLFF	TGTGCCAGCAGCTCCGGGACTAGTTTGTTCTTC
TRBJ1-6	TRBV7-6	NA	NA	CASSPALREYNSPLHF	TGTGCCAGCAGCCCCGCACTCAGGGAGTATAATTCACCCCTCCACTTT
TRBJ2-2	TRBV6-6	NA	few	CASSYPGPGELFF	TGTGCCAGCAGTTACCCGGGCCCCGGGGAGCTGTTTTTT
TRBJ1-6	TRBV11-2	NA	few	CASSLDRAALHF	TGTGCCAGCAGCTTAGACAGGGCGGCCCTCCACTTT
TRBJ2-3	TRBV9	TRBD2	NA	CASSAALAGSTDTQYF	TGTGCCAGCAGCGCAGCCCTAGCGGGGTCGACAGATACGCAGTATTTT
TRBJ1-2	TRBV2	NA	NA	CASSGVQTSNYGYTF	TGTGCCAGCAGTGGGGTTCAAACTTCTAACTATGGCTACACCTTC
TRBJ2-5	TRBV5-1	NA	NA	CASSLLAGKKETQYF	TGCGCCAGCAGCTTGTTGGCCGGAAAAAAGGAGACCCAGTACTTC